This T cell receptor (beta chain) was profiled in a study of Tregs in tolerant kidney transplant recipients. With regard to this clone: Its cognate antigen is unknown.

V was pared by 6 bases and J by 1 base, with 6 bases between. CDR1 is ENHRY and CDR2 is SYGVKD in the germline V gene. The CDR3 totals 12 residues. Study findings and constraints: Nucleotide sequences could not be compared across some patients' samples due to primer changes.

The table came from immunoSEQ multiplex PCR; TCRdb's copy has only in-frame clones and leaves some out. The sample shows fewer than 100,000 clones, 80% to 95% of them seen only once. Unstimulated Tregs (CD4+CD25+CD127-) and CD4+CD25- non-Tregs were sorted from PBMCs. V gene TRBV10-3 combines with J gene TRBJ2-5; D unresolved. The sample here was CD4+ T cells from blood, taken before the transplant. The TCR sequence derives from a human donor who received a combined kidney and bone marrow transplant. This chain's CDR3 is CAIRARQETQYF. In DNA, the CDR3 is TGTGCCATCAGGGCCCGCCAAGAGACCCAGTACTTC.